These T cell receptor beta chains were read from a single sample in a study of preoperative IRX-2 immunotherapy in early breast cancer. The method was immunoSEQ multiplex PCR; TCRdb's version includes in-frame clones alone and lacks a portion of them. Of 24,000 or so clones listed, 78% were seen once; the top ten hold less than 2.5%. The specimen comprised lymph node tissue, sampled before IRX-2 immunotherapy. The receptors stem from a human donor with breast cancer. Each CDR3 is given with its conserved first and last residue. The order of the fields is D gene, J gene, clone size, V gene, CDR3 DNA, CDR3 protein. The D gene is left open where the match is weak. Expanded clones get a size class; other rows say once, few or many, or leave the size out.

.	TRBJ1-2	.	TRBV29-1	TGCAGCGTTGAAACGGGGGGCTATGGCTACACCTTC	CSVETGGYGYTF
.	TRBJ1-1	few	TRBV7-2	TGTGCCAGCAGCACGACAGGTTACACTGAAGCTTTCTTT	CASSTTGYTEAFF
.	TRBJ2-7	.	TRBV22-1	TGTGCCAGCAGCCCCTTAAACAGACCCTACGAGCAGTACTTC	CASSPLNRPYEQYF
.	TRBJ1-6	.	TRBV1	TGCGCCAGCAGCCAAAGAGGGAAATCACCCCTCCACTTT	CASSQRGKSPLHF
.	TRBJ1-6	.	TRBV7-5	TGTGCCAGCAGCTTAGTGGAGAGCTCCTATAATTCACCCCTCCACTTT	CASSLVESSYNSPLHF
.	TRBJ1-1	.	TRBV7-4	TGTGCCAGCAGCCCTAGGGACCTGCAGCGAGCTTTCTTT	CASSPRDLQRAFF
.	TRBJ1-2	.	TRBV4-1	TGCGCCAGCAGCCAGTCGGGCGGACCATACGTTGATGGCTACACCTTC	CASSQSGGPYVDGYTF
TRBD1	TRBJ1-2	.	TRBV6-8	TGTGCCAGCAGTTTCGACAGGGGAGGAGGCTACACCTTC	CASSFDRGGGYTF
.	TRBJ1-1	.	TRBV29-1	TGCAGCGTTCACAGGGCCATGAACACTGAAGCTTTCTTT	CSVHRAMNTEAFF
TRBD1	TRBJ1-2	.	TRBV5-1	TGCGCCAGCACCCCGGACAGGGGCAACTATGGCTACACCTTC	CASTPDRGNYGYTF
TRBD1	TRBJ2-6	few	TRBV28	TGTGCCAGCAGGAGGGACAGGGACTCTGGGGCCAACGTCCTGACTTTC	CASRRDRDSGANVLTF
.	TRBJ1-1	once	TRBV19	TGTGCCAGTAGTAGGGGGCTGAACACTGAAGCTTTCTTT	CASSRGLNTEAFF
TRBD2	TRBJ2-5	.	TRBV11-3	TGTGCCAGCAGCTTTAACCTAGCGGGGGGACAAGAGACCCAGTACTTC	CASSFNLAGGQETQYF
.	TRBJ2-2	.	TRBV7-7	TGTGCTAGCAGCCCCGGGACCGCTAACACCGGGGAGCTGTTTTTT	CASSPGTANTGELFF
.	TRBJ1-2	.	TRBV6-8	TGTGCCAGCACCCTGAGGGGGATGGGCTATGGCTACACCTTC	CASTLRGMGYGYTF
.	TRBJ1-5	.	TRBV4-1	TGCGCCAGCAGCGAAGGGGACAATCAGCCCCAGCATTTT	CASSEGDNQPQHF
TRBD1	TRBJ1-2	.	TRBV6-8	TGTGCCAGCAGCCTAGGGACAGGATATGGCTACACCTTC	CASSLGTGYGYTF
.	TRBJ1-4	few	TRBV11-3	TGTGCCAGCAGACAGGACATGGGCCTGGGAAAACTGTTTTTT	CASRQDMGLGKLFF
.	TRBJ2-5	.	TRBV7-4	TGTGCCAGCAGCAGACCCGAACGTGAGACCCAGTACTTC	CASSRPERETQYF
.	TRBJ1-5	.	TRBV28	TGTGCCAGCAGATCTGACATTAGCAATCAGCCCCAGCATTTT	CASRSDISNQPQHF
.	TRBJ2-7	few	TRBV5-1	TGCGCCAGCAGCTTTTGGGCAGGGAGCCACGAGCAGTACTTC	CASSFWAGSHEQYF
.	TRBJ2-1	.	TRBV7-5	TGTGCCAGCAGCTCAATGGGGGGATACAATGAGCAGTTCTTC	CASSSMGGYNEQFF
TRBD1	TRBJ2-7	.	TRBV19	TGTGCCAGTAGTATGGGGACAGGTCGCTACGAGCAGTACTTC	CASSMGTGRYEQYF
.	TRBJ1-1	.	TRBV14	TGTGCCAGCAGCCAAGAACGCGAGTCCGCGGTGGCTTTCTTT	CASSQERESAVAFF
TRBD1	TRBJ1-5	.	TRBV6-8	TGTGCCATCAGGATGACAGGGAATCAGCCCCAGCATTTT	CAIRMTGNQPQHF
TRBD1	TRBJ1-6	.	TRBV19	TGTGCCAGTAGCGCCGACAGGGCGGTCAATTCACCCCTCCACTTT	CASSADRAVNSPLHF
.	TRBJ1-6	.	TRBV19	TGTGCCAGTAGTATTGGCCAGGGAAGCTCCTATAATTCACCCCTCCACTTT	CASSIGQGSSYNSPLHF
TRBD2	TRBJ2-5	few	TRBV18	TGTGCCAGCTCACGCCTTCTCGGGAGGGCGACTCAAGAGACCCAGTACTTC	CASSRLLGRATQETQYF